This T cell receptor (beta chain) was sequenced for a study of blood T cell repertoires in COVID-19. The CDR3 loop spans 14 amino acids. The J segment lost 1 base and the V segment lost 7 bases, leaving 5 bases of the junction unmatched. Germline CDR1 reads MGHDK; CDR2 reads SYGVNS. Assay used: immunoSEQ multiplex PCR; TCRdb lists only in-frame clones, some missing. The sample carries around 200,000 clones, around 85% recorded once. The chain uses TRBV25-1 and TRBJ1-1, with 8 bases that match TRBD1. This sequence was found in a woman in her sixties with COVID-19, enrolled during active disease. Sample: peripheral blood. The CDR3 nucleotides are TGTGCCAGCACCCACAGGGGGGGGAACACTGAAGCTTTCTTT. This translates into CASTHRGGNTEAFF.